Each of the 21 T cell receptor beta chains below was sequenced from the same sample in a study of T cell responses to AZD1222 COVID-19 vaccine. Assay used: immunoSEQ multiplex PCR; TCRdb lists only in-frame clones, some missing. The sample yields tens of thousands of clones, approximately 83% seen once. Material: peripheral blood, obtained on day 0 of AZD1222 vaccination. These receptors were taken from an adult in good health.

The genes are TRBV3-1 (or the pseudogene TRBV3-2) and TRBJ1-3, with D perhaps matching TRBD1 (5 bases). Germline values: CDR1 LGHDT, CDR2 YNNKEL (reference sequence). Trimming shortened V by 4 bases and J by 10 bases, and 17 bases separated the two germline ends. This CDR3 comprises 14 residues. For the CDR3, the DNA is TGTGCCAGCAGCCGGGGCCCGGGGGGAACGACCATATATTTT. Amino acids: CASSRGPGGTTIYF.

J is TRBJ1-1 and V is TRBV19; D remains unclear. Germline assignment: CDR1 LNHDA and CDR2 SQIVND (reference sequence). This CDR3 region has 14 residues. V was cut by 4 bases and J by 0 bases, with 9 bases left in between. CDR3 bases: TGTGCCAGTAGTACGACACGCATGAACACTGAAGCTTTCTTT. Translation gives CASSTTRMNTEAFF.

The chain carries TRBV6-5 and TRBJ2-7, with D uncertain. This CDR3 comprises 14 residues. Germline V CDR1 and CDR2: MNHEY, SVGAGI. Deletions cut 6 bases from V and 4 bases from J, with 16 bases between. CDR3 in DNA: TGTGCCAGCAGGGTCCAAGGGCCGCCATACGAGCAGTACTTC. Its translation is CASRVQGPPYEQYF.

The rearrangement joins TRBV5-6 to TRBJ2-5; D not certain. V lost 2 bases and J lost 2, with 7 bases in between. This CDR3 comprises 13 residues. Germline V gene lookup returns CDR1 SGHDT and CDR2 YYEEEE. The CDR3 loop is CASSFPGQETQYF. The CDR3 DNA follows: TGTGCCAGCAGCTTCCCAGGACAAGAGACCCAGTACTTC.

The chain carries TRBV5-5 and TRBJ2-1; D remains unclear. The CDR3 is 15 amino acids. The V gene's germline CDR1 is SGHKS and CDR2 YYEKEE (reference sequence). V was pared by 0 bases and J by 0 bases, with 7 bases between. The CDR3 nucleotides read TGTGCCAGCAGCTTGGAGGAATACTCCTACAATGAGCAGTTCTTC. Its translation: CASSLEEYSYNEQFF.

The chain is built from TRBV6-5 and TRBJ1-5; 7 bases map to TRBD1. There are 15 residues in the CDR3. The J segment lost 0 bases and the V segment lost 7 bases, leaving 6 bases of the junction unmatched. Germline V gene sequence: CDR1 MNHEY, CDR2 SVGAGI. The DNA for the CDR3 is TGTGCCAGCAACTCCAGGGGGTATAGCAATCAGCCCCAGCATTTT. Protein product: CASNSRGYSNQPQHF.

The V gene is TRBV13, the J gene TRBJ2-2, with 8 positions matching TRBD1. Trimming at V came to 2 bases and at J to 7 bases, leaving 6 bases not matched to a gene. This CDR3 region has 15 residues. Germline CDR1 reads PRHDT; CDR2 reads FYEKMQ (reference sequence). CDR3 nucleotides: TGTGCCAGCAGCTTAAGACAGGGGTCGGTCGGGGAGCTGTTTTTT. Protein sequence: CASSLRQGSVGELFF.

The V and J genes are TRBV12-5 and TRBJ2-3; D gene unclear. Germline V CDR1 and CDR2: LGHNT, FRNRAP. Trimming removed 2 bases at V and 4 bases at J, with 10 bases between. The CDR3 is 14 residues long. The CDR3 bases are TGTGCTAGTGGTTTGCTCCTCCCCCCAGATACGCAGTATTTT. Protein sequence: CASGLLLPPDTQYF.

This rearrangement joins TRBV19 to TRBJ1-6; D is unresolved. V was clipped by 6 bases and J by 5 bases, with 14 bases between them. CDR1 is LNHDA, CDR2 SQIVND, per germline (reference sequence). The CDR3 loop spans 15 amino acids. The CDR3 DNA is TGTGCCAGTAGCCACCCGGGCCTCAATAATTCACCCCTCCACTTT. Its translation: CASSHPGLNNSPLHF.

The J gene is TRBJ2-7, the V gene TRBV3-1 (or the pseudogene TRBV3-2), with D possibly matching TRBD1 (6 bases). The CDR3 has 14 residues. The germline V gene has CDR1 LGHDT and CDR2 YNNKEL (reference sequence). V shed 3 bases and J shed 4 bases, with 13 bases lying between them. The chain's CDR3 is CASSQGRGMYEQYF. The CDR3 DNA follows: TGTGCCAGCAGCCAGGGCAGGGGCATGTACGAGCAGTACTTC.

V is TRBV4-1 and J is TRBJ2-1; 7 bases line up with TRBD2. The CDR3 consists of 15 residues. V trimming: 3 bases; J trimming: 10 bases; junction bases outside the gene matches: 12. Germline CDR1 is MGHRA and CDR2 is YSYEKL. DNA for the CDR3: TGCGCCAGCAGCCATGAAGCGGGGAGGGGTGTGGAGCAGTTCTTC. Translating it yields CASSHEAGRGVEQFF.

The V gene is TRBV5-1, the J gene TRBJ2-5; TRBD2 matches 7 bases. This CDR3 is 15 amino acids long. V lost 0 bases and J lost 3; bases outside the gene matches: 5. The germline V gene encodes CDR1 SGHRS and CDR2 YFSETQ. The DNA of the CDR3 is TGCGCCAGCAGCTTGGTGGCAGGGAGGGAAGAGACCCAGTACTTC. This gives the protein CASSLVAGREETQYF. Filled out from reference TRBV5-1 and TRBJ2-5, the complete variable domain reads KAGVTQTPRYLIKTRGQQVTLSCSPISGHRSVSWYQQTPGQGLQFLFEYFSETQRNKGNFPGRFSGRQFSNSRSEMNVSTLELGDSALYLCASSLVAGREETQYFGPGTRLLVL.

This clone was recorded only once. The V and J genes are TRBV15 and TRBJ1-6; D remains ambiguous. V gave up 0 bases and J gave up 5 bases, with 14 bases separating them. This CDR3 comprises 17 residues. Germline loops: CDR1 LNHNV, CDR2 YYDKDF (reference sequence). The CDR3 DNA sequence: TGTGCCACCAGCAGAGATCAACGGAGAGCCAATAATTCACCCCTCCACTTT. Protein: CATSRDQRRANNSPLHF.

DNA for the CDR3: TGTGCCAGCAGCTTTCCAGGGACTAACTATGGCTACACCTTC. The encoded protein is CASSFPGTNYGYTF. The rearrangement joins TRBV5-4 to TRBJ1-2; tentative D call: TRBD1 (5 bases). Germline V lookup: CDR1 SGHNT, CDR2 YYREEE (reference sequence). The CDR3 loop spans 14 amino acids. V was clipped by 2 bases and J by 0 bases, with 8 bases between them. Drawing the rest from reference TRBV5-4 and TRBJ1-2, the complete variable domain is ETGVTQSPTHLIKTRGQQVTLRCSSQSGHNTVSWYQQALGQGPQFIFQYYREEENGRGNFPPRFSGLQFPNYSSELNVNALELDDSALYLCASSFPGTNYGYTFGSGTRLTVV.

The chain combines TRBV11-1 with TRBJ1-2; weak D call: TRBD1 (6 bases). The CDR3 covers 14 residues. V lost 2 bases and J 4 bases, leaving 11 bases between the germline ends. The germline gives CDR1 SGHAT, CDR2 FQDESV (reference sequence). CDR3 bases: TGTGCCAGCAGCTTATCAGGGGCCCGCTATGGCTACACCTTC. It is translated as CASSLSGARYGYTF.

V and J are TRBV6-5 and TRBJ1-4; tentatively, D is TRBD1 (6 bases). Germline-derived CDR1 and CDR2 are MNHEY and SVGAGI. CDR3 size: 14 residues. Between the trimmed V and J ends, which lost 6 bases and 3 bases, there was a span of 11 bases. CDR3 protein: CASRAGAANEKLFF. The CDR3 DNA is TGTGCCAGCAGAGCAGGGGCAGCTAATGAAAAACTGTTTTTT.

This clone is labeled medium-sized. The V gene is TRBV6-5, the J gene TRBJ2-2; the D gene is possibly TRBD2 (5 bases). Germline V gene data show CDR1 as MNHEY and CDR2 as SVGAGI. Trimming removed 0 bases at V and 4 bases at J, with 9 bases between. This CDR3 region has 15 residues. The CDR3 here is CASSYSIGGTGELFF. CDR3 sequence (DNA): TGTGCCAGCAGTTACTCGATTGGAGGCACCGGGGAGCTGTTTTTT.

The chain links TRBV6-5 to TRBJ1-2, with TRBD1 matching over 9 bases. The J segment lost 6 bases and the V segment lost 6 bases, leaving 11 bases of the junction unmatched. Germline lookup yields CDR1 MNHEY and CDR2 SVGAGI. The CDR3 totals 15 residues. The CDR3 nucleotides read TGTGCCAGCAGCGGGACAGGGAGTGGGGAGGATGGCTACACCTTC. Translating gives CASSGTGSGEDGYTF.

The chain couples TRBV30 to TRBJ2-7; D is undetermined. V was clipped by 0 bases and J by 3 bases, with 6 bases between them. Germline loops: CDR1 GTSNPN, CDR2 SVGIG (reference sequence). The CDR3 length is 12 residues. CDR3 in DNA: TGTGCCTGGAGTGTGGATTTCTACGAGCAGTACTTC. Its translation is CAWSVDFYEQYF.

Concerning this clone: The junction differs from germline at one of its ends, possibly a read error. The chain employs TRBV7-7 and TRBJ2-5; D may be TRBD2 (5 bases). This CDR3 contains 13 residues. Germline lookup yields CDR1 SSHAT and CDR2 FNYEAQ (reference sequence). This chain's CDR3 is CASSPHEGETQYF. In DNA, the CDR3 is TGTGCTAGCAGCCCTCACGAGGGAGAGACCCAGTACTTC.

The genes are TRBV5-1 and TRBJ1-5; possibly TRBD1 for D (5 bases). V gave up 7 bases and J gave up 7 bases, with 18 bases separating them. The CDR3 length is 14 residues. Germline CDR1 SGHRS, CDR2 YFSETQ. CDR3: CASAPGGDGQPQHF. The CDR3 nucleotides read TGCGCCAGCGCCCCCGGGGGGGATGGACAGCCCCAGCATTTT.